This T cell receptor (beta chain) derives from a study of blood T cell repertoires in COVID-19. Study-level information: The United States, Italy and Spain provided the acute and convalescent COVID-19 samples.

Only in-frame clones appear in the TCRdb table, and some are missing; sequencing was by immunoSEQ multiplex PCR. The sample lists more than 150,000 clones; 78% were seen once. J gave up 4 bases and V 6 bases, and 12 bases lay outside the gene matches. This CDR3 has 17 residues. CDR1 is MNHEY, CDR2 SMNVEV, per germline (reference sequence). In terms of age and location, participants ranged from roughly 18 to 100 years and lived in about two dozen US areas. Clinical history as reported by participants underpinned cohort assignment. In Cohort 3, a recovered donor had either two negative PCRs, clearance, or symptom resolution.

This receptor was obtained from a woman aged 50 to 65 who had recovered from COVID-19. V and J are TRBV27 and TRBJ2-1; 10 positions agree with TRBD2. Sequencing was done on a sample of PBMCs or T cells enriched from blood (not recorded which). The DNA of the CDR3 is TGTGCCAGCAGCCAACCTGGACTAGCGGAAAAATACAATGAGCAGTTCTTC. It specifies CASSQPGLAEKYNEQFF.